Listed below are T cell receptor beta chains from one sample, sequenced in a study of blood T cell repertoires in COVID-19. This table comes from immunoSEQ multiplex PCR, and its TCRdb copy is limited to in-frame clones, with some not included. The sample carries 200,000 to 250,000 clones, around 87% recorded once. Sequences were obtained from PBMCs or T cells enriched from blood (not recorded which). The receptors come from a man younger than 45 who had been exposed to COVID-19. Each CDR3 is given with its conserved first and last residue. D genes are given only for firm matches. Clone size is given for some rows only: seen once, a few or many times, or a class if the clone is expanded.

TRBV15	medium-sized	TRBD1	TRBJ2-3	CATSRADRGYVSSTDTQYF	TGTGCCACCAGCAGAGCAGACAGGGGCTATGTTTCTAGCACAGATACGCAGTATTTT
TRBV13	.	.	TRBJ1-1	CASRRELNTEAFF	TGTGCCAGCAGGCGAGAGCTGAACACTGAAGCTTTCTTT
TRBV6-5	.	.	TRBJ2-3	CASTIDGEWYF	TGTGCCAGCACCATCGATGGAGAGTGGTATTTT
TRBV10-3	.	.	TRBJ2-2	CATRDVSTGELFF	TGTGCCACGCGGGACGTAAGCACCGGGGAGCTGTTTTTT
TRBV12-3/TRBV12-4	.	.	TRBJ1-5	CASIPGLGQPQHF	TGTGCCAGCATCCCGGGACTTGGTCAGCCCCAGCATTTT
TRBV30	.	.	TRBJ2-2	CAWSETDTGELFF	TGTGCCTGGAGTGAGACAGACACCGGGGAGCTGTTTTTT
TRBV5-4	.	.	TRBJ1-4	CASSPGPAGKGEKLFF	TGTGCCAGCAGCCCTGGGCCGGCAGGGAAGGGTGAAAAACTGTTTTTT
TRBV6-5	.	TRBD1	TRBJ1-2	CASSAGQGWNGYTF	TGTGCCAGTTCCGCGGGACAGGGCTGGAATGGCTACACCTTC
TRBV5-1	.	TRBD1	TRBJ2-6	CASRSDRGGPGANVLTF	TGCGCCAGCAGGTCGGACAGGGGTGGCCCTGGGGCCAACGTCCTGACTTTC
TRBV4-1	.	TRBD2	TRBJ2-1	CASSQENGGVYNEQFF	TGCGCCAGCAGCCAAGAAAACGGGGGGGTCTACAATGAGCAGTTCTTC
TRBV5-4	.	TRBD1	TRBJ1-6	CASSWGTGGNSPLHF	TGTGCCAGCAGCTGGGGGACAGGGGGTAATTCACCCCTCCACTTT
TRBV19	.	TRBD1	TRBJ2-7	CASSTPRDSYSYEQYF	TGTGCCAGTAGCACTCCCCGGGACAGTTATTCCTACGAGCAGTACTTC
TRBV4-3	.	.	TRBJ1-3	CASSQDLSSSGNTIYF	TGCGCCAGCAGCCAAGATCTTAGCAGCTCTGGAAACACCATATATTTT
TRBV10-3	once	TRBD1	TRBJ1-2	CAIRAVGQGDGYTF	TGTGCCATCAGAGCAGTAGGACAGGGCGATGGCTACACCTTC
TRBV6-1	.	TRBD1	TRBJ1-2	CASSAGQGASYYGYTF	TGTGCCAGCAGTGCGGGACAGGGGGCGAGTTACTATGGCTACACCTTC
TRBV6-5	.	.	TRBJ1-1	CASSYGGWDTEAFF	TGTGCCAGCAGTTACGGCGGTTGGGACACTGAAGCTTTCTTT
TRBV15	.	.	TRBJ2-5	CATRQDSSQETQYF	TGTGCCACCAGACAGGACAGCAGCCAAGAGACCCAGTACTTC
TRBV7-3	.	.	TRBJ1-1	CASSPGGTEAFF	TGTGCCAGCAGCCCGGGAGGCACTGAAGCTTTCTTT
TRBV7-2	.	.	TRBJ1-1	CASYDGGYTEAFF	TGTGCCAGCTACGACGGAGGGTACACTGAAGCTTTCTTT
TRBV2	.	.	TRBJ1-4	CASSDRDGSPAEKLFF	TGTGCCAGCAGTGATCGGGATGGCAGTCCCGCCGAAAAACTGTTTTTT
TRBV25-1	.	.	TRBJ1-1	CASRLGGGQLQAFF	TGTGCCAGCAGGCTGGGGGGGGGACAACTTCAAGCTTTCTTT
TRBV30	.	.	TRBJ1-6	CAWGYRDNSPLHF	TGTGCCTGGGGGTACAGGGATAATTCACCCCTCCACTTT
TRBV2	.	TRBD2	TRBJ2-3	CASEAGLFTDTQYF	TGTGCCAGCGAAGCGGGACTGTTCACAGATACGCAGTATTTT
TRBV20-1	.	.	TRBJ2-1	CSASRGSYNEQFF	TGCAGTGCTAGTCGGGGCTCCTACAATGAGCAGTTCTTC
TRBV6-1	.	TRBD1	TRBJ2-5	CASSEARSNRGWETQYF	TGTGCCAGCAGTGAAGCCCGAAGTAACAGGGGATGGGAGACCCAGTACTTC
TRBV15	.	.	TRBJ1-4	CATSGTDINEKLFF	TGTGCCACCAGCGGTACGGACATAAACGAAAAACTGTTTTTT
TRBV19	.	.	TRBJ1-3	CASRQDRFSGNTIYF	TGTGCCAGTAGACAGGATCGATTCTCTGGAAACACCATATATTTT
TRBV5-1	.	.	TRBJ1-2	CASSSLAAGAANYGYTF	TGCGCCAGCAGCTCCCTAGCTGCAGGGGCAGCAAACTATGGCTACACCTTC
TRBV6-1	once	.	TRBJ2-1	CASSERGGVEQFF	TGTGCCAGCAGTGAACGTGGGGGCGTTGAGCAGTTCTTC
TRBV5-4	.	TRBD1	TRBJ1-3	CASSTGQATSGNTIYF	TGTGCCAGCAGCACGGGACAGGCGACCTCTGGAAACACCATATATTTT
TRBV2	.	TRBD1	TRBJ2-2	CALLALTGSGGELFF	TGTGCCCTTTTGGCGCTGACAGGGTCGGGGGGGGAGCTGTTTTTT
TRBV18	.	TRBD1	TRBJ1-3	CASSPLSPGTATRNTIYF	TGTGCCAGCTCACCACTCTCCCCGGGGACAGCAACAAGAAACACCATATATTTT
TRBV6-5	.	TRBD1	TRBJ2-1	CASSPGGSSYNEQFF	TGTGCCAGCAGCCCAGGGGGAAGCTCCTACAATGAGCAGTTCTTC
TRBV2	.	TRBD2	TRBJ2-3	CARSLAGGGEDTQYF	TGTGCCAGGAGCCTAGCGGGGGGTGGGGAAGATACGCAGTATTTT
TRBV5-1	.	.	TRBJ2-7	CASSTDRAYEQYF	TGCGCCAGCAGCACAGACAGAGCCTACGAGCAGTACTTC
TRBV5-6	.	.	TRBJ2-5	CASSLRRETQYF	TGTGCCAGCAGCTTAAGGAGAGAGACCCAGTACTTC
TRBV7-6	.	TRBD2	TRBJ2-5	CASSRLAQETQYF	TGTGCCAGCAGCCGACTAGCGCAAGAGACCCAGTACTTC
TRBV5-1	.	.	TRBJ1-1	CASSLASRDTEAFF	TGCGCCAGCAGCTTGGCCTCTCGGGACACTGAAGCTTTCTTT
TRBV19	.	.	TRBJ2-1	CASSIETSRAYNEQFF	TGTGCCAGTAGTATAGAGACGAGCAGGGCGTACAATGAGCAGTTCTTC
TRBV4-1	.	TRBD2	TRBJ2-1	CASSQDARAGVYNEQFF	TGCGCCAGCAGCCAAGATGCGCGCGCGGGGGTTTACAATGAGCAGTTCTTC
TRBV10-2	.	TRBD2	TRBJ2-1	CASRTSGGNNEQFF	TGCGCCAGCAGGACTAGCGGGGGGAACAATGAGCAGTTCTTC
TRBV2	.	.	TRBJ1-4	CASSGVGEKLFF	TGTGCCAGCAGCGGGGTTGGGGAAAAACTGTTTTTT
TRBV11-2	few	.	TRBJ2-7	CASSLAASSYEQYF	TGTGCCAGCAGCTTAGCGGCTAGCTCCTACGAGCAGTACTTC
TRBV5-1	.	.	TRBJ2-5	CASRTRGSGEETQYF	TGCGCCAGCAGGACCCGGGGTAGCGGCGAAGAGACCCAGTACTTC
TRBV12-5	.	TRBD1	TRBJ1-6	CASGLSGTGKSPLHF	TGTGCTAGTGGTCTATCCGGGACAGGAAAGTCACCCCTCCACTTT
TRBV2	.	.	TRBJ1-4	CASRGGLSYEKLFF	TGTGCCAGCAGGGGGGGACTGTCGTATGAAAAACTGTTTTTT
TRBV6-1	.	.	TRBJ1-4	CASSEGGILNEKLFF	TGTGCCAGCAGTGAAGGCGGAATTCTTAATGAAAAACTGTTTTTT
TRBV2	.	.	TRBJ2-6	CASTSGANVLTF	TGTGCCAGCACTTCTGGGGCCAACGTCCTGACTTTC
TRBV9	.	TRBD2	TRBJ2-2	CASSVDGGGTGELFF	TGTGCCAGCAGCGTAGACGGGGGGGGCACCGGGGAGCTGTTTTTT
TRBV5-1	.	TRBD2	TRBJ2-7	CASSSAGGGYEQYF	TGCGCCAGCAGCTCCGCGGGGGGCGGATACGAGCAGTACTTC